This entry features one TCR beta chain sequence. Its antigen is currently unknown. These data come from a study of T cells in Graves' hyperthyroidism and ophthalmopathy. Findings of the study overall: Researchers found most expanded thyroid clonotypes above 0.001 in blood as well. Stable hyperthyroidism was separated from ophthalmopathy by a model based on 13 V-J features.

The TCR beta CDR3 regions underwent amplification using RNA transcripts as the source. When the TCR CDR3 underwent first-round RT-PCR, the HTBI primer set was used. TCRdb analysed the multiplex PCR reads with MiXCR anew, one entry per CDR3 protein. Among about 570,000 distinct CDR3 sequences listed, 40% to 55% were seen once. Any patient presenting with uncontrolled infection, other autoimmune disease, pregnancy or lactation was left out. Each diagnosis drew on symptoms, thyroxine, TRAb, thyroid ultrasound and orbital computed tomography findings. The germline V gene encodes CDR1 SQVTM and CDR2 ANQGSEA. The CDR3 has 13 amino acids.

The sample was peripheral blood or thyroid tissue (not recorded which). The receptor was isolated from an adult woman with Graves' disease, either hyperthyroidism or ophthalmopathy (not recorded which). The V call is TRBV29-1, the J call TRBJ2-5; unclear D gene. The DNA for the CDR3 is TGCACCATAGGGCAGGACGTCCAAGAGACCCAGTACTTC. It is translated as CTIGQDVQETQYF.